The 10 T cell receptor beta chains given below trace back to one sample, sequenced in a study of blood T cells in healthy people across ages (dated by TCRdb to between 2014 and 2017). Libraries were constructed by 5' RACE. The instrument was an Illumina HiSeq 2500. A second PCR of roughly 7 to 11 cycles was run with a J-beta primer mix and a sample-barcoded 5' primer. In TCRdb, the public reads were trimmed at Q25 with fastp and aligned with MiXCR, with productive beta chains retained. Each CDR3 protein appears once, grouped with its most common genes and DNA. Here the sample has more than 650,000 distinct CDR3 sequences; roughly 24% occur a single time. The ten largest clones take up roughly 3.1% of the sample. This sample also appeared in a second study, on T cells of mothers and their children.

The sequenced sample consisted of blood. These TCRs come from a boy younger than 18 in good health.

V usage is TRBV3-1 and J usage is TRBJ2-5; 7 bases line up with TRBD2. With 1 base clipped from V and 8 bases from J, the junction kept 16 bases outside the gene matches. The CDR3 consists of 17 residues. Germline assignment: CDR1 LGHDT and CDR2 YNNKEL (reference sequence). CDR3 DNA: TGTGCCAGCAGCCAAGGGGGGTGGCGGGAGACGTATGGTACCCAGTACTTC. Translation: CASSQGGWRETYGTQYF.

About this clonotype itself: A junction boundary mismatches the germline segment, possibly from a read error. The rearrangement links TRBV12-3 or TRBV12-4 to TRBJ1-3; maybe TRBD1 (6 bases). This CDR3 is 15 amino acids long. The CDR3 sequence: CASRATGLSGNTICF. The CDR3 DNA sequence: TGTGCCAGCAGGGCGACAGGTCTTTCTGGAAACACCATATGTTTT.

This clonotype occurred a few times. V gene TRBV19 combines with J gene TRBJ2-5; 12 nucleotides line up with TRBD2. Trimming took 4 bases from V and 4 from J; bases not matched to a gene: 4. CDR3 length: 15 residues. CDR1 is LNHDA and CDR2 is SQIVND in the germline V gene (reference sequence). Here the CDR3 reads CASSTTSGGGETQYF. As DNA, the CDR3 is TGTGCCAGTAGTACGACTAGCGGGGGCGGAGAGACCCAGTACTTC.

This chain joins TRBV12-3 or TRBV12-4 and TRBJ1-2; TRBD1 aligns across 9 bases. V lost 9 bases and J lost 6; bases outside the gene matches: 8. There are 13 residues in the CDR3. The CDR3 here is CASSRDRVNGYTF. CDR3 nucleotides: TGTGCCAGTAGCCGGGACAGGGTCAATGGCTACACCTTC.

The sample holds a few counts of this clonotype. It is likely a read error, because the conserved phenylalanine at the end of the CDR3 is missing. The rearrangement uses TRBV15 and TRBJ2-1; D not resolved. Trimming left V 3 bases short and J 0 bases short, with 9 bases between. Germline CDR1 and CDR2: LNHNV and YYDKDF (reference sequence). CDR3 length equals 15 residues. DNA of the CDR3: TGTGCCACCAGCAGGGCCGCTATCTCCTACAATGAGCAGTTCCTC. Translating it yields CATSRAAISYNEQFL.

This clonotype turned up a few times. V gene TRBV28 combines with J gene TRBJ1-4; 10 positions agree with TRBD1. V dropped 3 bases and J dropped 8; count of bases not matched to a gene: 3. The CDR3 contains 14 residues. CDR1 is MDHEN and CDR2 is SYDVKM in the germline V gene. The DNA of the CDR3 is TGTGCCAGCAGTTTGGGACAGGGGTGGGAAAAACTGTTTTTT. This sequence encodes CASSLGQGWEKLFF. Full variable domain (remainder filled in from reference TRBV28 and TRBJ1-4): DVKVTQSSRYLVKRTGEKVFLECVQDMDHENMFWYRQDPGLGLRLIYFSYDVKMKEKGDIPEGYSVSREKKERFSLILESASTNQTSMYLCASSLGQGWEKLFFGSGTQLSVL.

The V gene is TRBV7-9, the J gene TRBJ1-3; D remains unclear. Per germline, CDR1 SEHNR and CDR2 FQNEAQ (reference sequence). The CDR3 length is 16 residues. V shed 0 bases and J shed 0 bases, with 9 bases lying between them. CDR3 protein: CASSLASRSSGNTIYF. The DNA of the CDR3 is TGTGCCAGCAGCTTAGCGTCCCGAAGCTCTGGAAACACCATATATTTT. The full variable domain, its missing parts supplied by reference TRBV7-9 and TRBJ1-3, is DTGVSQNPRHKITKRGQNVTFRCDPISEHNRLYWYRQTLGQGPEFLTYFQNEAQLEKSRLLSDRFSAERPKGSFSTLEIQRTEQGDSAMYLCASSLASRSSGNTIYFGEGSWLTVV.

This clonotype came up a few times. CDR3 loop: CASSQDWTGTADTQYF. The DNA for the CDR3 is TGTGCCAGCAGCCAAGATTGGACAGGGACGGCAGATACGCAGTATTTT. The chain combines TRBV3-1 with TRBJ2-3; 8 positions match TRBD1. V trimming: 0 bases; J trimming: 4 bases; junction bases outside the gene matches: 6. The germline gives CDR1 LGHDT, CDR2 YNNKEL (reference sequence). This CDR3 is built from 16 residues.

This chain links TRBV5-1 with TRBJ2-5; D is undetermined. The J call is uncertain, as TRBJ2-7 better fits the DNA end. Germline assignment: CDR1 SGHRS and CDR2 YFSETQ. This CDR3 has 15 residues. The CDR3 region has the DNA TGCGCCAGCAGCTTGGAGGGTGGGGTCTCCTACGAGCAGTACTTC. Protein sequence: CASSLEGGVSYEQYF.

This clonotype was observed a handful of times. The gene calls are TRBV6-6 and TRBJ1-5, with 8 bases matching TRBD1. Germline trimming cut 2 bases from V and 2 bases from J; bases unmatched to any gene: 2. The V gene's germline CDR1 is MNHNY and CDR2 SVGAGI (reference sequence). The CDR3 extends over 15 amino acids. The CDR3 DNA is TGTGCCAGCAGTTACGGGGGACAGGGCAATCAGCCCCAGCATTTT. This codes for CASSYGGQGNQPQHF.